This is a list of T cell receptor beta chains from one sample in a study of response to subunit inactivated influenza vaccine. In TCRdb, the RT-PCR reads were re-called with MiXCR into one record per CDR3 protein. The profile covers 180,000 or so distinct CDR3 sequences, with less than 15% appearing a single time and 25% to 30% taken by the ten largest. In addition, the sample was reused for a study of T cells expressing NK-cell markers.

The sample was CD8+ T cells sorted from PBMCs, taken about 11 days after vaccination. These TCRs come from a man between 50 and 59 years old who received an inactivated influenza vaccine. The CDR3 runs from the conserved cysteine through the conserved F or W. Fields, in order: D gene, CDR3 length, V gene, J gene, clone size, CDR3 DNA, CDR3 protein. The D gene is left open where the match is weak. The listing skips clone size in some rows; elsewhere it reads once, few, many or a size class.

NA	11	TRBV10-3	TRBJ2-7	NA	TGTGCCACCCTCGAATCCTACGAGCAGTACTTC	CATLESYEQYF
TRBD2	19	TRBV24-1	TRBJ2-2	many	TGTGCCACCAGTGATTTGACCCCTAGCGGGGGCTCGAACACCGGGGAGCTGTTTTTT	CATSDLTPSGGSNTGELFF
NA	14	TRBV12-3/TRBV12-4	TRBJ2-2	few	TGTGCCAGCAGTTTGAGTGCGAACACCGGGGAGCTGTTTTTT	CASSLSANTGELFF
TRBD1	15	TRBV13	TRBJ1-1	NA	TGTGCCAGCAGCCCTAAGACAGGGTCGGACACTGAAGCTTTCTTT	CASSPKTGSDTEAFF
NA	15	TRBV6-2/TRBV6-3	TRBJ2-1	many	TGTGCCAGCAGTGACACAGGGTCCTCCTACAATGAGCAGTTCTTC	CASSDTGSSYNEQFF
NA	13	TRBV7-9	TRBJ2-7	NA	TGTGCCAGCAGCTTAGCTGGGTCCCACGAGCAGTACTTC	CASSLAGSHEQYF
NA	15	TRBV4-1	TRBJ2-7	NA	TGCGCCAGCAGCCAGGTTGGGGGGCCTCCCTACGAGCAGTACTTC	CASSQVGGPPYEQYF
NA	13	TRBV20-1	TRBJ2-1	many	TGCAGTGCTAGGACCCTGACAGAAGTTATCCCGTTCTTC	CSARTLTEVIPFF
NA	16	TRBV28	TRBJ2-2	many	TGTGCCAGCAGTAGTGCGGACAGAGGCCACACCGGGGAGCTGTTTTTT	CASSSADRGHTGELFF
NA	13	TRBV5-5	TRBJ2-7	NA	TGTGCCAGCAGCTGGGGACGGTTTTACGAGCAGTACTTC	CASSWGRFYEQYF